The clone carrying this T cell receptor beta chain has a handful of counts. Looked up from germline, CDR1 is SGHVS and CDR2 is FQNEAQ. The CDR3 length is 13 residues. J was trimmed by 6 bases and V by 1 base; bases with no gene match: 0. The data stem from a study of cytomegalovirus exposure and HLA in healthy donors. The study ran its PCR with 60 Vbeta and 13 Jbeta primers. Clones were sequenced by immunoSEQ multiplex PCR, and TCRdb holds only the in-frame ones, with some missing. The table shows approximately 110,000 clones, with around 80% occurring only once. Sequencing input: PBMCs. The chain links TRBV7-8 to TRBJ2-7, with TRBD2 matching 10 bases. The receptor comes from a man aged 25 to 40 in good health and CMV-seropositive. CDR3 residues: CASSLGLAGEQYV. In DNA, the CDR3 is TGTGCCAGCAGCTTAGGACTAGCGGGCGAGCAGTACGTC.